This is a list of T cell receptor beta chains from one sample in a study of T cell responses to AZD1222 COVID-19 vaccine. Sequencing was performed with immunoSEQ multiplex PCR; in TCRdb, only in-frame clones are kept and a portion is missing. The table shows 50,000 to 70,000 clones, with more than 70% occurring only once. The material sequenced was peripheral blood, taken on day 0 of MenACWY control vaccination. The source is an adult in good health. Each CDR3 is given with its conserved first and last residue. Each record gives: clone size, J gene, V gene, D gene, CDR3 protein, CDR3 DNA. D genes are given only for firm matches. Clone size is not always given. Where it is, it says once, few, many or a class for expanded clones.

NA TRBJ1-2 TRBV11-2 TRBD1 CASSTILRGTYGYTF TGTGCCAGCAGCACGATCCTCAGGGGGACCTATGGCTACACCTTC
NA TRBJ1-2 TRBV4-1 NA CASSQGTAYGYTF TGCGCCAGCAGCCAAGGGACCGCCTATGGCTACACCTTC
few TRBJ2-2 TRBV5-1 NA CASTPDGNTGELFF TGCGCCAGCACCCCCGACGGGAACACCGGGGAGCTGTTTTTT
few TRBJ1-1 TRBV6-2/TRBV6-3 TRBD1 CASSYRPQGTMNTEAFF TGTGCCAGCAGTTACCGGCCACAGGGGACTATGAACACTGAAGCTTTCTTT
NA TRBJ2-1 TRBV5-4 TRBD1 CASSLLWDRVYNEQFF TGTGCCAGCAGCTTGCTGTGGGACAGGGTCTACAATGAGCAGTTCTTC
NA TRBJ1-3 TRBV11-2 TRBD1 CASSLGQGAAGNTIYF TGTGCCAGCAGCTTAGGGCAGGGGGCCGCAGGAAACACCATATATTTT
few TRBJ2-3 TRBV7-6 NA CASSLVGGGIDTQYF TGTGCCAGCAGCTTAGTCGGAGGGGGAATTGATACGCAGTATTTT
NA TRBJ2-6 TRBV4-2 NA CASSQERGSGANVLTF TGTGCCAGCAGCCAAGAGAGGGGGTCTGGGGCCAACGTCCTGACTTTC
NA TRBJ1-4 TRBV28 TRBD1 CASSISGTGYEKLFF TGTGCCAGCAGTATCTCCGGGACAGGTTATGAAAAACTGTTTTTT
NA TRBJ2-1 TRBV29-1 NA CSVDRAVPYNEQFF TGCAGCGTTGACCGAGCGGTCCCCTACAATGAGCAGTTCTTC
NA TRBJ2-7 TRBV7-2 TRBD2 CASSYLLAGASGEQYF TGTGCCAGCAGCTACTTACTAGCGGGAGCATCTGGCGAGCAGTACTTC
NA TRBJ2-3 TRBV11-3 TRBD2 CASSLSRLAGVEDTQYF TGTGCCAGCAGCTTAAGTCGACTAGCGGGAGTTGAAGATACGCAGTATTTT
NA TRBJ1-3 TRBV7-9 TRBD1 CASSSTGAGNTIYF TGTGCCAGCAGCTCCACAGGGGCTGGAAACACCATATATTTT
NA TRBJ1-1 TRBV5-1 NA CASSTRENTEAFF TGCGCCAGCAGCACCCGAGAGAACACTGAAGCTTTCTTT
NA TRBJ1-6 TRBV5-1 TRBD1 CASSNPGGLSPLHF TGCGCCAGCAGCAACCCAGGGGGCCTTTCACCCCTCCACTTT
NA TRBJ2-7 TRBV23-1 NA CASSPEITVPGEQYF TGCGCCAGCAGTCCGGAAATCACAGTACCCGGCGAGCAGTACTTC
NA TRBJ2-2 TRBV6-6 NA CASSSSGELFF TGTGCCAGCAGTTCGTCCGGGGAGCTGTTTTTT
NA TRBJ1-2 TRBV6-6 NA CASSYTYGYTF TGTGCCAGCAGTTACACTTATGGCTACACCTTC
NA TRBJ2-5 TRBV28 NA CASSESGTPYQETQYF TGTGCCAGCAGTGAATCCGGGACACCTTACCAAGAGACCCAGTACTTC
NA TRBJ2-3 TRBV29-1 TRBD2 CSAQGGSTDTQYF TGCAGCGCCCAGGGAGGGAGCACAGATACGCAGTATTTT
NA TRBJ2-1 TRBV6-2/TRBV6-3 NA CASSYSPLIGVNEQFF TGTGCCAGCAGTTACTCTCCGTTAATCGGGGTTAATGAGCAGTTCTTC
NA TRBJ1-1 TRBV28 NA CASSFSGRNTEAFF TGTGCCAGCAGTTTCTCGGGAAGGAACACTGAAGCTTTCTTT
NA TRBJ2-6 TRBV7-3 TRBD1 CASSLGTGGLSGANVLTF TGTGCCAGCAGCCTTGGGACAGGGGGCCTCTCTGGGGCCAACGTCCTGACTTTC
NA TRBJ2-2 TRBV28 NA CASSLSGPNTGELFF TGTGCCAGCAGTTTATCTGGGCCTAACACCGGGGAGCTGTTTTTT
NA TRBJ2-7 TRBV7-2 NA CASSLVAGRADEQYF TGTGCCAGCAGCTTAGTTGCCGGTCGCGCGGACGAGCAGTACTTC
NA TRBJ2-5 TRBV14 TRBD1 CASSQTLGGQGGTQYF TGTGCCAGCAGCCAAACCCTTGGAGGACAGGGCGGGACCCAGTACTTC
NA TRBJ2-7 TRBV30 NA CAWDRGATYEQYF TGTGCCTGGGATAGGGGGGCCACCTACGAGCAGTACTTC
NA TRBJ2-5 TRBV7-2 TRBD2 CASSLATSGRRETQYF TGTGCCAGCAGCTTAGCGACTAGCGGGAGGAGGGAGACCCAGTACTTC
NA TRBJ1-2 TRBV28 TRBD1 CASRVSGGSPGYTF TGTGCCAGCAGGGTATCAGGGGGTTCCCCTGGCTACACCTTC
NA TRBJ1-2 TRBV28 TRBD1 CASSFADRDGYGYTF TGTGCCAGCAGTTTTGCAGACAGGGATGGGTATGGCTACACCTTC
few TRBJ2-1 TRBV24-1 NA CATSGAAGAGVNEQFF TGTGCCACCAGTGGGGCTGCGGGGGCAGGGGTGAATGAGCAGTTCTTC
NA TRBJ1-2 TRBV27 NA CASSLGAGKNYGYTF TGTGCCAGCAGTTTAGGGGCAGGGAAAAACTATGGCTACACCTTC
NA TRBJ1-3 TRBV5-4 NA CASSLEQHSGNTIYF TGTGCCAGCAGCTTGGAGCAGCACTCTGGAAACACCATATATTTT
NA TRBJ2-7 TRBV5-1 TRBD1 CASSLGDTGGTYEQYF TGCGCCAGCAGCTTGGGGGATACAGGGGGTACCTACGAGCAGTACTTC
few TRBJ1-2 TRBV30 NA CAWSGVVAGGGYTF TGTGCCTGGAGTGGAGTTGTAGCGGGAGGTGGCTACACCTTC
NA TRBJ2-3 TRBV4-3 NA CASSQAGIGTDTQYF TGCGCCAGCAGCCAAGCAGGAATCGGCACAGATACGCAGTATTTT
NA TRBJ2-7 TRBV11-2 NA CASSLEPKADHYEQYF TGTGCCAGCAGCTTAGAACCTAAAGCGGACCACTACGAGCAGTACTTC
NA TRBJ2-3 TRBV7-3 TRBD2 CASSLSRTSGGADTQYF TGTGCCAGCAGCTTATCCCGGACTAGCGGGGGAGCTGATACGCAGTATTTT
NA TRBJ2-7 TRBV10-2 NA CASSEGYEQYF TGCGCCAGCAGTGAAGGATACGAGCAGTACTTC
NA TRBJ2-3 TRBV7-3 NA CASSFREGDTQYF TGTGCCAGCAGCTTCAGGGAAGGAGATACGCAGTATTTT
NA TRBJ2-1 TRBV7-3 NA CASSGGGSNEQFF TGTGCCAGCAGCGGAGGGGGTAGCAATGAGCAGTTCTTC
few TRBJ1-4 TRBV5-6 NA CASSFGTLGEKLFF TGTGCCAGCAGCTTTGGAACATTGGGGGAAAAACTGTTTTTT
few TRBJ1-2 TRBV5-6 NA CASSLAVGARRLGYTF TGTGCCAGCAGCTTGGCCGTAGGGGCCCGGCGGCTTGGCTACACCTTC
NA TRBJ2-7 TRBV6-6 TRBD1 CASSYSRQGAYEQYF TGTGCCAGCAGTTACAGCAGACAGGGGGCTTACGAGCAGTACTTC
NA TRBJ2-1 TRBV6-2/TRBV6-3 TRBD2 CASSYRPSSGSPQFF TGTGCCAGCAGTTACCGACCTTCTAGCGGGAGCCCCCAGTTCTTC
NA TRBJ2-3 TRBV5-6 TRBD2 CASSLSRLAGAPWSDTQYF TGTGCCAGCAGCTTGTCGCGACTAGCGGGAGCCCCCTGGTCAGATACGCAGTATTTT
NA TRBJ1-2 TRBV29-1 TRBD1 CSVQHPMDRAEVVYGYTF TGCAGCGTTCAACACCCTATGGACAGGGCGGAAGTAGTCTATGGCTACACCTTC
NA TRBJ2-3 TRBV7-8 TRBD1 CASSQTGQSTDTQYF TGTGCCAGCAGCCAGACGGGACAGAGCACAGATACGCAGTATTTT
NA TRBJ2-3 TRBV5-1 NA CASSPNLQGSQYF TGCGCCAGCAGCCCGAATCTACAGGGATCGCAGTATTTT
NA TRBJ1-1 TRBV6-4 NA CASSDSGNTEAFF TGTGCCAGCAGTGACTCAGGGAACACTGAAGCTTTCTTT
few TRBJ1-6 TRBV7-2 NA CASSLMVRNSPLHF TGTGCCAGCAGCTTAATGGTCCGTAATTCACCCCTCCACTTT
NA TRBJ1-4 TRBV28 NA CASSLGGYNEKLFF TGTGCCAGCAGTTTGGGAGGATACAATGAAAAACTGTTTTTT
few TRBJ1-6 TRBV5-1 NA CASSPVDSRNSPLHF TGCGCCAGCAGTCCGGTAGACAGCCGAAATTCACCCCTCCACTTT
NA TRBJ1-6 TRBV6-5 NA CASSRDINSPLHF TGTGCCAGCAGCCGGGACATTAATTCACCCCTCCACTTT
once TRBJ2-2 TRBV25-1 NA CVPLQGPRRWDGELFF TGTGTCCCCCTCCAGGGGCCCCGCCGGTGGGACGGGGAGCTGTTTTTT
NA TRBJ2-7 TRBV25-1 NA CASSGTYEQYF TGTGCCAGCTCCGGTACCTACGAGCAGTACTTC
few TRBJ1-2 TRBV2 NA CASSRDVYGYTF TGTGCCAGTTCAAGGGACGTTTATGGCTACACCTTC
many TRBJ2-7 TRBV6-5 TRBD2 CASRATSGRTQF TGTGCCAGCAGGGCGACTAGCGGGAGGACCCAATTC
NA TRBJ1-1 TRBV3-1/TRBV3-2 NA CASSRGRGYTEAFF TGTGCCAGCAGCCGAGGACGGGGGTACACTGAAGCTTTCTTT